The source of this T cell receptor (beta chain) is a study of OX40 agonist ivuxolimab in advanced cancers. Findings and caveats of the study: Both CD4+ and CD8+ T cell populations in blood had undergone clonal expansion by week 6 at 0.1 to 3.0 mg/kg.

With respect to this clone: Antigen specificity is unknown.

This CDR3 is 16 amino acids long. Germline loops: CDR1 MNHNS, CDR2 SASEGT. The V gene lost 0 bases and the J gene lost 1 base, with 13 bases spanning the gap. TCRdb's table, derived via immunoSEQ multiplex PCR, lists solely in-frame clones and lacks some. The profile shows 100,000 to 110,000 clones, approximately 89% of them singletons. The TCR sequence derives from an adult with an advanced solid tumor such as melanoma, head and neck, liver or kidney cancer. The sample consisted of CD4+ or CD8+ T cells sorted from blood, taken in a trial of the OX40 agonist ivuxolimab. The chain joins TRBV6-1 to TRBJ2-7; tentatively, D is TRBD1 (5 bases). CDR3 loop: CASSEATGEPSYEQYF. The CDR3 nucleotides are TGTGCCAGCAGTGAAGCTACAGGTGAACCTTCCTACGAGCAGTACTTC.